These 20 T cell receptor beta chains came from one sample sequenced in a study of blood T cell repertoires in COVID-19. The table came from immunoSEQ multiplex PCR; TCRdb's copy has only in-frame clones and leaves some out. The table shows some 250,000 clones, with roughly 87% occurring only once. Sequencing was carried out using peripheral blood. The source of these receptors is a woman in her twenties or thirties with acute or convalescent COVID-19.

This clone appeared once. The chain recombines TRBV5-1 with TRBJ1-3; D possibly corresponds to TRBD1 (5 bases). The ends were cut back, 4 bases at V and 0 bases at J, with 11 bases in the middle. Germline V gene lookup returns CDR1 SGHRS and CDR2 YFSETQ. The CDR3 loop spans 15 amino acids. CDR3 region: CASSLTASSGNTIYF. CDR3 coding DNA: TGCGCCAGCAGCCTGACAGCCTCCTCTGGAAACACCATATATTTT.

The chain combines TRBV27 with TRBJ1-5, with TRBD1 identical over 8 bases. CDR1 MNHEY and CDR2 SMNVEV come from the germline V gene (reference sequence). Trimming at V came to 5 bases and at J to 1 base, leaving 7 bases not matched to a gene. The CDR3 runs to 16 residues. CDR3 in DNA: TGTGCCAGCAGTCCCAGGGGGCGAATGAGCAATCAGCCCCAGCATTTT. Its translation is CASSPRGRMSNQPQHF.

The genes are TRBV11-1 and TRBJ2-5, with D possibly being TRBD1 (5 bases). The CDR3 is made up of 13 amino acids. Germline V gives CDR1 SGHAT, CDR2 FQDESV (reference sequence). V was shortened by 3 bases and J by 4 bases, with 9 bases between the two germline ends. CDR3 bases: TGTGCCAGCAGCTTCGGCAGGGTAGAGACCCAGTACTTC. Translation: CASSFGRVETQYF. Looking up the rest from reference TRBV11-1 and TRBJ2-5 gives the full variable domain: EAEVAQSPRYKITEKSQAVAFWCDPISGHATLYWYRQILGQGPELLVQFQDESVVDDSQLPKDRFSAERLKGVDSTLKIQPAELGDSAMYLCASSFGRVETQYFGPGTRLLVL.

This CDR3 is CASSQDFGNQPQHF. DNA of the CDR3: TGCGCCAGCAGCCAAGACTTCGGCAATCAGCCCCAGCATTTT. The chain couples TRBV4-3 to TRBJ1-5, with D uncertain. The CDR3 length is 14 residues. The V end lost 0 bases, the J end lost 2 bases, and 5 bases lay between the germline ends. The germline CDR1 and CDR2 sequences are LGHNA and YSLEER.

The rearrangement joins TRBV28 to TRBJ2-3; TRBD1 agrees at 8 bases. The ends lost 2 bases at V and 2 bases at J; junction bases unmatched: 9. This CDR3 contains 17 residues. Per germline, CDR1 MDHEN and CDR2 SYDVKM. The CDR3 DNA reads as TGTGCCAGCAGTTTAAGGGGACAGGAACCCTACACAGATACGCAGTATTTT. Translating it yields CASSLRGQEPYTDTQYF. Combining the CDR3 with reference TRBV28 and TRBJ2-3 gives the whole variable domain DVKVTQSSRYLVKRTGEKVFLECVQDMDHENMFWYRQDPGLGLRLIYFSYDVKMKEKGDIPEGYSVSREKKERFSLILESASTNQTSMYLCASSLRGQEPYTDTQYFGPGTRLTVL.

This chain connects TRBV27 to TRBJ1-5; D is unresolved. Per germline, CDR1 MNHEY and CDR2 SMNVEV (reference sequence). V gave up 3 bases and J gave up 1 base, with 4 bases separating them. CDR3 length: 13 amino acids. CDR3 sequence reads: CASSFLSNQPQHF. CDR3 sequence (DNA): TGTGCCAGCAGTTTCTTAAGCAATCAGCCCCAGCATTTT.

V gene TRBV14 combines with J gene TRBJ2-1; 8 nucleotides align to TRBD2. The length of the CDR3 is 16 residues. The germline gives CDR1 SGHDN, CDR2 FVKESK. Trimming removed 2 bases from V and 1 base from J; junction bases left unmatched: 4. The CDR3 reads CASSQFAGGSYNEQFF. As DNA, the CDR3 is TGTGCCAGCAGCCAATTTGCGGGAGGTTCCTACAATGAGCAGTTCTTC.

The V and J genes are TRBV15 and TRBJ1-3; no firm D call. Trimming removed 4 bases at V and 0 bases at J, with 13 bases between. Germline V gene lookup returns CDR1 LNHNV and CDR2 YYDKDF (reference sequence). This CDR3 is 16 amino acids long. CDR3 DNA sequence: TGTGCCACCAGCAAAGTCGACACAGCCTCTGGAAACACCATATATTTT. Translation: CATSKVDTASGNTIYF.

The chain combines TRBV19 with TRBJ2-7; 10 nucleotides match TRBD2. The CDR3 contains 15 residues. From germline, CDR1 is LNHDA and CDR2 SQIVND (reference sequence). The ends lost 5 bases at V and 3 bases at J; junction bases unmatched: 7. CDR3 loop: CASSQPRTSGYEQYF. DNA of the CDR3: TGTGCCAGTAGTCAACCTCGGACTAGCGGCTACGAGCAGTACTTC.

This chain connects TRBV5-6 to TRBJ2-5; maybe TRBD2 (6 bases). The CDR3 runs to 16 residues. Germline CDR1 SGHDT, CDR2 YYEEEE. V lost 0 bases and J 5 bases, leaving 17 bases between the germline ends. Here the CDR3 reads CASSLAGDPPQETQYF. CDR3 sequence (DNA): TGTGCCAGCAGCTTGGCGGGGGACCCTCCACAGGAGACCCAGTACTTC.

This chain uses TRBV11-2 with TRBJ2-7; 10 bases align to TRBD1. V trimming: 5 bases; J trimming: 1 base; junction bases outside the gene matches: 8. The germline V gene encodes CDR1 SGHAT and CDR2 FQNNGV. This CDR3 comprises 16 residues. The CDR3 sequence is CASSDPGTGASYEQYF. The CDR3 DNA reads TGTGCCAGCAGCGATCCCGGGACAGGGGCATCCTACGAGCAGTACTTC.

The chain recombines TRBV9 with TRBJ2-3, with no clear D. V lost 6 bases, J lost 5 bases, and 13 bases lay in between. Germline CDR1 is SGDLS and CDR2 is YYNGEE. CDR3 length: 13 residues. The CDR3 protein is CASTRSLVDTQYF. The CDR3 DNA sequence: TGTGCCAGCACTCGTAGTCTGGTAGATACGCAGTATTTT.

This chain uses TRBV19 with TRBJ2-2; D perhaps matches TRBD2 (6 bases). V lost 6 bases to trimming and J lost 6 bases, with 17 bases between them. CDR1 and CDR2 from the germline V gene are LNHDA and SQIVND (reference sequence). The CDR3 sequence is 15 residues long. CDR3 region: CASSPLTGASGELFF. For the CDR3, the DNA is TGTGCCAGTAGCCCTCTTACGGGAGCCTCCGGGGAGCTGTTTTTT.

This rearrangement joins TRBV27 to TRBJ2-3; the match to TRBD2 covers 13 bases. CDR3 length equals 19 residues. Per the germline V gene, CDR1 is MNHEY and CDR2 is SMNVEV (reference sequence). J was trimmed by 1 base and V by 8 bases; bases with no gene match: 15. CDR3 coding DNA: TGTGCCAGCGACTCGGGGCCACTAGCGGGAGGGAGGGGCACAGATACGCAGTATTTT. Translating gives CASDSGPLAGGRGTDTQYF.

The chain couples TRBV19 to TRBJ2-1; 13 bases line up with TRBD2. CDR1 and CDR2 from the germline V gene are LNHDA and SQIVND (reference sequence). Trimming cost V 6 bases and J 5 bases; bases outside gene matches: 7. The CDR3 contains 16 residues. Here the CDR3 reads CASRVYGLAGDNEQFF. The CDR3 bases are TGTGCCAGTAGGGTGTACGGACTAGCGGGAGACAATGAGCAGTTCTTC.

The chain employs TRBV5-1 and TRBJ2-1; TRBD2 matches 14 bases. CDR3 size: 15 residues. Per the germline V gene, CDR1 is SGHRS and CDR2 is YFSETQ. The trim removed 4 bases at V and 6 bases at J, leaving 3 bases unmatched. CDR3 bases: TGCGCCAGCAGCATTGGGACTAGCGGGAGCAATGAGCAGTTCTTC. Translation gives CASSIGTSGSNEQFF.

The chain employs TRBV5-1 and TRBJ2-2, with D uncertain. The V gene lost 1 base and the J gene lost 1 base, with 8 bases spanning the gap. CDR3 length: 15 residues. CDR1 is SGHRS, CDR2 YFSETQ, per germline. In DNA form, the CDR3 reads TGCGCCAGCAGCTTGAATACTGGGAACACCGGGGAGCTGTTTTTT. Its protein product is CASSLNTGNTGELFF.

The rearrangement joins TRBV7-9 to TRBJ2-7; 7 bases line up with TRBD1. CDR1 is SEHNR, CDR2 FQNEAQ, per germline (reference sequence). This CDR3 contains 15 residues. Trimming removed 4 bases from V and 6 bases from J; junction bases left unmatched: 12. CDR3 amino acids: CASSSGQVAPIEQYF. DNA for the CDR3: TGTGCCAGCAGCTCAGGACAGGTGGCACCTATCGAGCAGTACTTC.

This chain joins TRBV6-6 and TRBJ2-7; 13 bases are a match to TRBD2. This CDR3 region has 17 residues. Per the germline V gene, CDR1 is MNHNY and CDR2 is SVGAGI (reference sequence). Germline trimming cut 6 bases from V and 2 bases from J; bases unmatched to any gene: 10. The CDR3 region is CASRRGLAGVATYEQYF. CDR3 DNA sequence: TGTGCCAGCAGACGAGGACTAGCGGGAGTGGCGACCTACGAGCAGTACTTC.

The V and J genes are TRBV11-3 and TRBJ2-1; 8 bases line up with TRBD2. Germline trimming cut 1 base from V and 9 bases from J; bases unmatched to any gene: 14. The CDR3 is 17 amino acids. CDR1 and CDR2 from the germline V gene are SGHNT and YENEEA. For the CDR3, the DNA is TGTGCCAGCAGCTTAGTTCCCAGCGGGAGATGGGGCGGTGAGCAGTTCTTC. It translates to CASSLVPSGRWGGEQFF.